This TCR beta chain was recovered during a study of cytotoxic CD8 clonotypes in ibrutinib-treated CLL. The data were produced by immunoSEQ multiplex PCR, yet TCRdb's version contains in-frame clones alone and is incomplete. The profile shows some 130,000 clones, 76% of them singletons. The V and J ends lost 8 bases and 2 bases respectively, with 16 bases between them. CDR1 is KGHSH, CDR2 LQKENI, per germline. This CDR3 contains 15 residues. The rearrangement uses TRBV18 and TRBJ2-1, with D perhaps given as TRBD1 or TRBD2 (6 bases each). The specimen was PBMCs, collected after 24 months of ibrutinib treatment. The origin of this receptor is a human donor with chronic lymphocytic leukemia. Written as DNA, the CDR3 is TGTGCCAGCCGCACAGGGCTAGCGCCCTACAATGAGCAGTTCTTC. It codes for CASRTGLAPYNEQFF.